Presented here are 10 T cell receptor beta chains from one specimen sequenced in a study of cytomegalovirus exposure and HLA in healthy donors. In the PCR, 60 Vbeta and 13 Jbeta primers were used. The table came from immunoSEQ multiplex PCR; TCRdb's copy has only in-frame clones and leaves some out. Of around 170,000 clones listed, over 70% are singletons. Source material: PBMCs. These receptors were collected from a woman aged 45-65 years in good health and CMV-seropositive.

The chain combines TRBV9 with TRBJ2-1; a possible D gene is TRBD2 (5 bases). This CDR3 spans 14 amino acids. V lost 1 base, J lost 6 bases, and 11 bases lay in between. Germline CDR1 reads SGDLS; CDR2 reads YYNGEE. The CDR3 DNA follows: TGTGCCAGCAGCGTAAGCGGAAGCTTCAATGAGCAGTTCTTC. This codes for CASSVSGSFNEQFF.

The rearrangement joins TRBV5-4 to TRBJ2-3, with D tentatively TRBD1 (6 bases). In germline, CDR1 is SGHNT, CDR2 YYREEE (reference sequence). The CDR3 loop spans 16 amino acids. The V end lost 0 bases, the J end lost 0 bases, and 11 bases lay between the germline ends. For the CDR3, the DNA is TGTGCCAGCAGCTTGGTTCGCGACAGGAGCACAGATACGCAGTATTTT. The encoded protein is CASSLVRDRSTDTQYF.

The chain is built from TRBV7-3 and TRBJ2-3; D is perhaps TRBD2 (5 bases). V shed 4 bases and J shed 0 bases, with 11 bases lying between them. CDR1 and CDR2 from the germline V gene are SGHTA and FQGTGA. The CDR3 covers 15 residues. The CDR3 sequence: CASSSSGTSTDTQYF. The CDR3, as DNA: TGTGCCAGCAGCTCGAGCGGAACTAGCACAGATACGCAGTATTTT.

This clone appeared once. The V call is TRBV4-3, the J call TRBJ1-1; D perhaps matches TRBD1 (6 bases). The germline V gene has CDR1 LGHNA and CDR2 YSLEER. The CDR3 is made up of 14 amino acids. Trimming left V 5 bases short and J 8 bases short, with 18 bases between. In DNA form, the CDR3 reads TGCGCCAGCAGCTCCCGACAGGTTCAAGGAGAAGCTTTCTTT. Translating it yields CASSSRQVQGEAFF.

Comments on this clone: The sample contains more than one DNA sequence encoding this CDR3. The chain combines TRBV7-9 with TRBJ2-5; 8 bases match TRBD2. Germline CDR1 SEHNR, CDR2 FQNEAQ (reference sequence). J was trimmed by 5 bases and V by 1 base; bases with no gene match: 3. This CDR3 is built from 14 residues. CDR3 amino acids: CASSLGLAGETQYF. CDR3 DNA sequence: TGTGCCAGCAGCTTAGGCTTAGCGGGGGAGACCCAGTACTTC. Full variable domain (missing parts from reference TRBV7-9 and TRBJ2-5): DTGVSQNPRHKITKRGQNVTFRCDPISEHNRLYWYRQTLGQGPEFLTYFQNEAQLEKSRLLSDRFSAERPKGSFSTLEIQRTEQGDSAMYLCASSLGLAGETQYFGPGTRLLVL.

The chain joins TRBV2 to TRBJ1-5, with unresolved D. V lost 2 bases to trimming and J lost 1 base, with 6 bases between them. The germline gives CDR1 SNHLY, CDR2 FYNNEI. The CDR3 consists of 14 residues. The CDR3 DNA reads TGTGCCAGCAGTGAATTCGAGAGCAATCAGCCCCAGCATTTT. This gives the protein CASSEFESNQPQHF.

The chain employs TRBV27 and TRBJ1-2; TRBD1 agrees at 10 bases. V lost 3 bases, J lost 7 bases, and 8 bases stayed unmatched. This CDR3 is 15 amino acids long. Germline values: CDR1 MNHEY, CDR2 SMNVEV (reference sequence). DNA of the CDR3: TGTGCCAGCAGTTTCTCCGGGACAGGGGAATTTGGCTACACCTTC. It yields the protein CASSFSGTGEFGYTF.

This sequence joins TRBV7-8 and TRBJ2-2; the D gene is possibly TRBD2 (6 bases). The CDR3 runs 15 residues. Germline V CDR1 and CDR2: SGHVS, FQNEAQ. Trimming shortened V by 2 bases and J by 7 bases, and 14 bases separated the two germline ends. CDR3 sequence: CASSLWGRRGGELFF. The CDR3 region has the DNA TGTGCCAGCAGCTTATGGGGAAGGAGGGGCGGGGAGCTGTTTTTT. The variable domain in full, completed from reference TRBV7-8 and TRBJ2-2, reads GAGVSQSPRYKVAKRGQDVALRCDPISGHVSLFWYQQALGQGPEFLTYFQNEAQLDKSGLPSDRFFAERPEGSVSTLKIQRTQQEDSAVYLCASSLWGRRGGELFFGEGSRLTVL.

This clone was seen a few times. J is TRBJ1-3 and V is TRBV5-4; maybe TRBD1 (6 bases). The CDR3 contains 14 residues. The V gene's germline CDR1 is SGHNT and CDR2 YYREEE (reference sequence). Between the trimmed V and J ends, which lost 3 bases and 6 bases, there was a span of 13 bases. The CDR3 loop is CASSSRRTENTIYF. The DNA for the CDR3 is TGTGCCAGCAGCTCCCGCCGGACAGAAAACACCATATATTTT. The full variable domain, completed using reference TRBV5-4 and TRBJ1-3, is ETGVTQSPTHLIKTRGQQVTLRCSSQSGHNTVSWYQQALGQGPQFIFQYYREEENGRGNFPPRFSGLQFPNYSSELNVNALELDDSALYLCASSSRRTENTIYFGEGSWLTVV.

This clone was recorded a few times. The J gene is TRBJ1-1, the V gene TRBV30, with 8 bases fitting TRBD1. CDR1 is GTSNPN and CDR2 is SVGIG in the germline V gene (reference sequence). The CDR3 covers 13 residues. Trimming at V came to 6 bases and at J to 7 bases, leaving 10 bases not matched to a gene. DNA for the CDR3: TGTGCCTGCCGACGGGACAGGCCTTATGAAGCTTTCTTT. Its translation is CACRRDRPYEAFF.